This T cell receptor (beta chain) was identified during a study of blood T cell repertoires in COVID-19. Study-level information: Acute-phase and convalescent COVID-19 samples originated in the United States, Italy and Spain. T cells, B-cell-depleted T cells, or PBMCs provided the cDNA or gDNA that served as material.

Germline CDR1 is MNHEY and CDR2 is SMNVEV (reference sequence). The CDR3 has 16 residues. V shed 8 bases and J 0 bases; nucleotides not matched to a gene: 7. Original analysis: Amplification with reference gene primers provided the estimates of nucleated cell counts. TCRdb's copy holds only in-frame clones and misses some; the assay was immunoSEQ multiplex PCR. V and J calls and clone size follow that table, whereas D and trimming were derived from the DNA. This table has under 150,000 clones, 75% to 80% appearing once. The receptor comes from a woman in her forties or fifties with active or convalescent COVID-19. The chain combines TRBV27 with TRBJ2-1; 10 bases align to TRBD2. Sequenced: peripheral blood. This chain's CDR3 is CASCVRLAGSYNEQFF. DNA for the CDR3: TGTGCCAGCTGTGTGAGACTAGCGGGCTCCTACAATGAGCAGTTCTTC.